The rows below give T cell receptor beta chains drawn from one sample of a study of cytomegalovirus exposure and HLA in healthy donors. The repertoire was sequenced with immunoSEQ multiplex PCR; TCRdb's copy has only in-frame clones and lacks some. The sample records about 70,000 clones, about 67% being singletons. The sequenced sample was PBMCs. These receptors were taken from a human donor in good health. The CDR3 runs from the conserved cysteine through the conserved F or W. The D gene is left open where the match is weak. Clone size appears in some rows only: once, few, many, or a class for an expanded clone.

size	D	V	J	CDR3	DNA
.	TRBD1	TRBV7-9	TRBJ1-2	CASSLGQGVYGYTF	TGTGCCAGCAGCTTAGGACAGGGCGTCTATGGCTACACCTTC
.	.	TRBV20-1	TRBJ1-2	CGGRVDYGYTF	TGCGGTGGCAGGGTGGACTATGGCTACACCTTC
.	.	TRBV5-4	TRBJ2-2	CASSPHKTRTGELFF	TGTGCCAGCAGCCCGCATAAAACACGTACCGGGGAGCTGTTTTTT
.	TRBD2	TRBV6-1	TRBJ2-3	CASSEARGDTQYF	TGTGCCAGCAGTGAAGCGCGGGGGGATACGCAGTATTTT
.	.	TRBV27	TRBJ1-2	CASSSTANYGYTF	TGTGCCAGCAGTTCGACAGCTAACTATGGCTACACCTTC
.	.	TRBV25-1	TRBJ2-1	CASSRDEQFF	TGTGCCAGCAGTCGGGATGAGCAGTTCTTC
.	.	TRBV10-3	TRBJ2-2	CAISEPAGKPGELFF	TGTGCCATCAGTGAGCCGGCAGGGAAACCCGGGGAGCTGTTTTTT
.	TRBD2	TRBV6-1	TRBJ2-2	CASSETSGSAGELFF	TGTGCCAGCAGTGAGACTAGCGGGAGCGCCGGGGAGCTGTTTTTT
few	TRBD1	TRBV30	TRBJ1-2	CAWSAGQLANYGYTF	TGTGCCTGGAGTGCGGGACAGCTAGCTAACTATGGCTACACCTTC
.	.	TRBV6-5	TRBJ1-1	CASSAGCVAFF	TGTGCCAGCAGCGCAGGGTGTGTAGCTTTCTTT
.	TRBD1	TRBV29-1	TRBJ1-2	CSVAGGVGSFGYTF	TGCAGCGTTGCAGGGGGCGTAGGGTCCTTTGGCTACACCTTC
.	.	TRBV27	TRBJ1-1	CASSTRLNTEAFF	TGTGCCAGCAGTACCCGACTCAACACTGAAGCTTTCTTT
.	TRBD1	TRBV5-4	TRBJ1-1	CASSSSTGTNTEAFF	TGTGCCAGCAGCTCCTCGACAGGGACGAACACTGAAGCTTTCTTT
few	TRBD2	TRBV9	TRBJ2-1	CASSVTGTTLYNEQFF	TGTGCCAGCAGCGTTACCGGGACTACTCTTTACAATGAGCAGTTCTTC
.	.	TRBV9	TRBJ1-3	CASSNPGGWTGNTIYF	TGTGCCAGCAGCAACCCGGGGGGGTGGACTGGAAACACCATATATTTT
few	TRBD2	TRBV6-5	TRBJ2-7	CASSYSSLAGQYEQYF	TGTGCCAGCAGTTACTCGAGTTTAGCGGGACAATACGAGCAGTACTTC
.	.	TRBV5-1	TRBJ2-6	CASSLVRGSGANVLTF	TGCGCCAGCAGCTTGGTTCGGGGCTCTGGGGCCAACGTCCTGACTTTC
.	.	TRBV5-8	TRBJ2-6	CASSGGLLSGANVLTF	TGTGCCAGCAGCGGGGGACTGCTCTCTGGGGCCAACGTCCTGACTTTC
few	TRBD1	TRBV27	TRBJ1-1	CASSRLTGGGNTEAFF	TGTGCCAGCAGCCGATTGACAGGGGGAGGGAACACTGAAGCTTTCTTT
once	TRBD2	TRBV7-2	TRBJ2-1	CASRAWSGGYNEQFF	TGTGCCAGCCGGGCTTGGAGCGGGGGTTACAATGAGCAGTTCTTC
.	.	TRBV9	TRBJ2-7	CASSAPGHQRSYEQYF	TGTGCCAGCAGCGCACCGGGACACCAGCGCTCCTACGAGCAGTACTTC
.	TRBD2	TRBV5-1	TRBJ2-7	CASRGGRNSYEQYF	TGCGCCAGCAGGGGAGGGAGGAACTCCTACGAGCAGTACTTC